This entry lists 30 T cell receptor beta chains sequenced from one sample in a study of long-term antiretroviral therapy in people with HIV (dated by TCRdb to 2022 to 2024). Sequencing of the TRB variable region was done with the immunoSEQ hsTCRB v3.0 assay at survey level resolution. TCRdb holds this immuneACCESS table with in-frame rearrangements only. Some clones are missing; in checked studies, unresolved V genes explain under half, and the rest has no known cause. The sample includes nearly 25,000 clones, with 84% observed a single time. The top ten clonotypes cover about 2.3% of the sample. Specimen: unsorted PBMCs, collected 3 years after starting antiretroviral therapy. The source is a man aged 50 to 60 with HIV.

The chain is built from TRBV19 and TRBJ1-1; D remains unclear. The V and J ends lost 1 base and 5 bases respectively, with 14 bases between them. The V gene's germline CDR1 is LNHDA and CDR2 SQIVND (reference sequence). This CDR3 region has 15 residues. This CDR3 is CASSIVGMRDTEAFF. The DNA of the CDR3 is TGTGCCAGTAGTATAGTCGGAATGAGGGATACTGAAGCTTTCTTT.

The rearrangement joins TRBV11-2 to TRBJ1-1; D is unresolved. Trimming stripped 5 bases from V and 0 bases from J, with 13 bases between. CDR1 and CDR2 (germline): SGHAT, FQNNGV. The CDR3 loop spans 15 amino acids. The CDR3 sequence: CASSPVPEMNTEAFF. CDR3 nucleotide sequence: TGTGCCAGCAGCCCCGTCCCAGAAATGAACACTGAAGCTTTCTTT.

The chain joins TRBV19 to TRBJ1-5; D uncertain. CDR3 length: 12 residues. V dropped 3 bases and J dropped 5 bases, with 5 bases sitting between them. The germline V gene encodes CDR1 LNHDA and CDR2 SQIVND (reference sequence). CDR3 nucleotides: TGTGCCAGTAGTATCGAAGATCAGCCCCAGCATTTT. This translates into CASSIEDQPQHF.

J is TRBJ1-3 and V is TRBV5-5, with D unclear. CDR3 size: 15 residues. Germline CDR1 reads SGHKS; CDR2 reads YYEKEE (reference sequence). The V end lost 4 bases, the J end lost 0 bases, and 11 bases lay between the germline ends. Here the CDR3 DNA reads TGTGCCAGCAGCGGGGTGAGGAGCTCTGGAAACACCATATATTTT. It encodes CASSGVRSSGNTIYF.

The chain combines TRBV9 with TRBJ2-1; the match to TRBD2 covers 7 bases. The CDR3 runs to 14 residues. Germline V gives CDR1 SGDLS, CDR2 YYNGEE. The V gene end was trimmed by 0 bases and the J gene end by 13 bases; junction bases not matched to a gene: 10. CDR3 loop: CASSVESFAGEQFF. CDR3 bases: TGTGCCAGCAGCGTAGAGTCCTTCGCGGGAGAACAGTTCTTC. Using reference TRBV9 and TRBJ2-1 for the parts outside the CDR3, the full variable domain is DSGVTQTPKHLITATGQRVTLRCSPRSGDLSVYWYQQSLDQGLQFLIQYYNGEERAKGNILERFSAQQFPDLHSELNLSSLELGDSALYFCASSVESFAGEQFFGPGTRLTVL.

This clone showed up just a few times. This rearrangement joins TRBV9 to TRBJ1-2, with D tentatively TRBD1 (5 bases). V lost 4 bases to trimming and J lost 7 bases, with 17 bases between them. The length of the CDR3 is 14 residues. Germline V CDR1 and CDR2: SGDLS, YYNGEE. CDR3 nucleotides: TGTGCCAGCAGCCCCCTATTCGGCCAGGGTGGCTACACCTTC. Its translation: CASSPLFGQGGYTF.

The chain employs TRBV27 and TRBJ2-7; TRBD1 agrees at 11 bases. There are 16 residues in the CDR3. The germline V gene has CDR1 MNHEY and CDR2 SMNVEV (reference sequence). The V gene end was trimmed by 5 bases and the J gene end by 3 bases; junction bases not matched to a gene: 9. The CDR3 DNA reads TGTGCCAGCAGTCATATCCTGGACAGGGGGCTCTACGAGCAGTACTTC. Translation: CASSHILDRGLYEQYF.

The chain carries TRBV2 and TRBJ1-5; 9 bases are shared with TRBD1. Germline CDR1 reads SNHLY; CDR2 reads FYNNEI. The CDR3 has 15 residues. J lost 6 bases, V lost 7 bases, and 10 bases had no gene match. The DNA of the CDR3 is TGTGCCAGCATGAGGGACAGGGATCTGTTTCAGCCCCAGCATTTT. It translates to CASMRDRDLFQPQHF.

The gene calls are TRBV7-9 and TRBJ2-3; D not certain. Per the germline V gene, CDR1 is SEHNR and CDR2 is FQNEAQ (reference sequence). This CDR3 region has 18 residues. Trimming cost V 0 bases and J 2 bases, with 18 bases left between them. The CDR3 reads CASSLAVRVYLSTDTQYF. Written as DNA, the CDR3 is TGTGCCAGCAGCTTAGCTGTAAGGGTCTACCTGTCCACAGATACGCAGTATTTT.

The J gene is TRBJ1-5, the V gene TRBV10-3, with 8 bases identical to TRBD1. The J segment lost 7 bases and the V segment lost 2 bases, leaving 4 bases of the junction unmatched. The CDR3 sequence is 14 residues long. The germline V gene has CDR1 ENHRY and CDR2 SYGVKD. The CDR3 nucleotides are TGTGCCATCAGTGAGCAGGGGGCGGGGCAGCCCCAGCATTTT. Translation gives CAISEQGAGQPQHF.

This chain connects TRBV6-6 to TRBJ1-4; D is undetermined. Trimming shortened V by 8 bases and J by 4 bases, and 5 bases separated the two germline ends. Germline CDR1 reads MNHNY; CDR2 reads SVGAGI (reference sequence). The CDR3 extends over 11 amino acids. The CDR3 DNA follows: TGTGCCAGCGGGAGTAATGAAAAACTGTTTTTT. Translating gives CASGSNEKLFF.

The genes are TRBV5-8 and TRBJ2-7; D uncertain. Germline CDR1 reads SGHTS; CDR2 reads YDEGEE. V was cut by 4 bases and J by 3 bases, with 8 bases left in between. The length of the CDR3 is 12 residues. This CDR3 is CASSLGGYEQYF. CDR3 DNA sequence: TGTGCCAGCAGCCTCGGTGGCTACGAGCAGTACTTC.

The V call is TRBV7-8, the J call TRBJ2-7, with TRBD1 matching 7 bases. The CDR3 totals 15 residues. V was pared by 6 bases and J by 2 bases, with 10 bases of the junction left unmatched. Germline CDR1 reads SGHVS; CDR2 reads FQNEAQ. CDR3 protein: CASSPTSGQPYEQYF. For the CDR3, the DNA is TGTGCCAGCAGTCCTACCTCGGGACAGCCCTACGAGCAGTACTTC. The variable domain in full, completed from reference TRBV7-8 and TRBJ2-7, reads GAGVSQSPRYKVAKRGQDVALRCDPISGHVSLFWYQQALGQGPEFLTYFQNEAQLDKSGLPSDRFFAERPEGSVSTLKIQRTQQEDSAVYLCASSPTSGQPYEQYFGPGTRLTVT.

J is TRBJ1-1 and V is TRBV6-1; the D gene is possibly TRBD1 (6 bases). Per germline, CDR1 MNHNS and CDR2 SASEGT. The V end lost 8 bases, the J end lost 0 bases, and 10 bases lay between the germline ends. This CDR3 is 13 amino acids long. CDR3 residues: CASYREMNTEAFF. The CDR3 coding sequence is TGTGCCAGCTACAGGGAAATGAACACTGAAGCTTTCTTT.

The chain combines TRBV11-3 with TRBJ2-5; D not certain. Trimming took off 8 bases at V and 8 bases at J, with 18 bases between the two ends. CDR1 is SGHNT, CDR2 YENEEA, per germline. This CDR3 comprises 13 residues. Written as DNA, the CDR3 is TGTGCCAGCTGCCTGGTTGCCAGGTCTACCCAGTACTTC. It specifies CASCLVARSTQYF.

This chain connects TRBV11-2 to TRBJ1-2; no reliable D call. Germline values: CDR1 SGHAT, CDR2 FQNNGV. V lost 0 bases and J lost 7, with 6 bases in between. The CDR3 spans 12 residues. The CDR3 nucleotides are TGTGCCAGCAGCTTAGATAGGGTTGGCTACACCTTC. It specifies CASSLDRVGYTF.

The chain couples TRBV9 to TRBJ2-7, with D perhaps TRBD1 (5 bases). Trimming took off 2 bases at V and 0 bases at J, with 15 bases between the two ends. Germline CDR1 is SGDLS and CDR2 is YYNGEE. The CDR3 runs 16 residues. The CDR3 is CASSVGLGVTSYEQYF. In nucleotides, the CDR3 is TGTGCCAGCAGCGTTGGGCTAGGGGTGACCTCCTACGAGCAGTACTTC.

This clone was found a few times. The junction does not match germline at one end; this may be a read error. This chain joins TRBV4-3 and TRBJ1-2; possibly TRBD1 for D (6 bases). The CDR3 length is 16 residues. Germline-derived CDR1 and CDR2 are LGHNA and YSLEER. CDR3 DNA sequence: TGCGCCAGCAGCCAAGCTTGGGGAGGGGGTAACGATGGCTACACCTTC. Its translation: CASSQAWGGGNDGYTF.

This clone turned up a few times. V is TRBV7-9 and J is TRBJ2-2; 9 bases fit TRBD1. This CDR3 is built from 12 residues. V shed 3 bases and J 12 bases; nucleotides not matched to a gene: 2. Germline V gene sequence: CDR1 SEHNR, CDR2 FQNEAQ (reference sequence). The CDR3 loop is CASSFTGGKLFF. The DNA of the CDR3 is TGTGCCAGCAGCTTTACAGGGGGCAAGCTGTTTTTT.

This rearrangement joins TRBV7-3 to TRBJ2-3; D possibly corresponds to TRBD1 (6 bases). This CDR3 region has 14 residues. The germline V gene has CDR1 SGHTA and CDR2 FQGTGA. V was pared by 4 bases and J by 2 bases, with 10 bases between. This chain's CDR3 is CASSSRDITDTQYF. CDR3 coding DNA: TGTGCCAGCAGCTCCCGGGACATCACAGATACGCAGTATTTT.

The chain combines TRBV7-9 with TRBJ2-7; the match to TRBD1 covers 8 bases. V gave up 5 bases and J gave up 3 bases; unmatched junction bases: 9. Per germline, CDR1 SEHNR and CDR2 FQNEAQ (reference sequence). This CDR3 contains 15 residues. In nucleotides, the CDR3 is TGTGCCAGCAGCCCGGACAGGGCCAAGGGCTACGAGCAGTACTTC. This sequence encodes CASSPDRAKGYEQYF.

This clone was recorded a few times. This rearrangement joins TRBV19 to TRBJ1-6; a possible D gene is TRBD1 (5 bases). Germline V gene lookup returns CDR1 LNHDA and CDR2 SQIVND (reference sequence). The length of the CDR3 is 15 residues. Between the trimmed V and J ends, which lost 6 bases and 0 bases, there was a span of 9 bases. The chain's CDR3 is CASSGASSYNSPLHF. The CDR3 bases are TGTGCCAGTAGCGGGGCAAGCTCCTATAATTCACCCCTCCACTTT. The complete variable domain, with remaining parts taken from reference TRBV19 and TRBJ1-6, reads DGGITQSPKYLFRKEGQNVTLSCEQNLNHDAMYWYRQDPGQGLRLIYYSQIVNDFQKGDIAEGYSVSREKKESFPLTVTSAQKNPTAFYLCASSGASSYNSPLHFGNGTRLTVT.

CDR3: CTSSQSRREGVCYTF. The CDR3 DNA follows: TGCACCAGCAGCCAAAGCCGGAGGGAGGGGGTTTGCTACACCTTC. This chain uses TRBV1 with TRBJ1-2. TRBV1 is a pseudogene locus. CDR3 size: 15 residues.

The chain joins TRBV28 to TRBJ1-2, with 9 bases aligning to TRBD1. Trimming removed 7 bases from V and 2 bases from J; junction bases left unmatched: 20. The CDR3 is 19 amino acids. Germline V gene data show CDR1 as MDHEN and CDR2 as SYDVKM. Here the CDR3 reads CASTLAPFGTGKRNYGYTF. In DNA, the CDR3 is TGTGCCAGCACACTCGCACCCTTTGGGACAGGGAAAAGAAACTATGGCTACACCTTC.

In nucleotides, the CDR3 is TGTGCCAGTAGTATGGGTGGACAGGGGTCGGGCTACAATGAGCAGTTCTTC. Its translation is CASSMGGQGSGYNEQFF. The gene calls are TRBV19 and TRBJ2-1; TRBD1 agrees at 9 bases. CDR1 and CDR2 (germline): LNHDA, SQIVND (reference sequence). There are 17 residues in the CDR3. The junction had 9 bases not matched to a gene; V was cut back by 3 bases and J by 3 bases.

The CDR3 sequence is CASSLKAAYGYTF. CDR3 DNA sequence: TGTGCCAGCAGCTTAAAGGCGGCCTATGGCTACACCTTC. The chain links TRBV11-3 to TRBJ1-2; no firm D call. Trimming took off 2 bases at V and 4 bases at J, with 8 bases between the two ends. Germline assignment: CDR1 SGHNT and CDR2 YENEEA. The CDR3 is 13 amino acids.

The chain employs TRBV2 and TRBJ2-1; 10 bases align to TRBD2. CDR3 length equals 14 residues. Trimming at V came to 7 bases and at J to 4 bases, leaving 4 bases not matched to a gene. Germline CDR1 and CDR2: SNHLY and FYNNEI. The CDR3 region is CASTPTSGYNEQFF. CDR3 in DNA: TGTGCCAGCACCCCGACTAGCGGGTACAATGAGCAGTTCTTC.

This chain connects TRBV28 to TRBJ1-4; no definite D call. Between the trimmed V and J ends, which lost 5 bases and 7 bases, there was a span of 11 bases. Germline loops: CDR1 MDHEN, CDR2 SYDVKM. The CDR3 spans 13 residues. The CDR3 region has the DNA TGTGCCAGCAGTCCCGGGTTCCTTGAAAAACTGTTTTTT. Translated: CASSPGFLEKLFF.

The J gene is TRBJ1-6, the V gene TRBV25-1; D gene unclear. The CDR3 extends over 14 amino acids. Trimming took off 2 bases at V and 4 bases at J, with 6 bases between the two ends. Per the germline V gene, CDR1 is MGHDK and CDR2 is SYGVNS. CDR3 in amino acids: CASSELQYNSPLHF. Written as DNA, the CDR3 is TGTGCCAGCAGTGAACTACAGTATAATTCACCCCTCCACTTT.

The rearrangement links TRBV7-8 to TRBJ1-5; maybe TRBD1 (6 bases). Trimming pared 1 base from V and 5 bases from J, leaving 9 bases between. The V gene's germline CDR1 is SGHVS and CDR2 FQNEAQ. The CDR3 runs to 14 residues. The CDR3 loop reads CASSLVRGDQPQHF. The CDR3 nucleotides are TGTGCCAGCAGCTTAGTCAGGGGAGATCAGCCCCAGCATTTT.